This T cell receptor beta chain was documented in a study of beta chain features in type 1 diabetes. Study-wide context: The number of sorted cells examined across all samples was approximately 100 million.

CD4+ naive, central memory, regulatory and stem cell-like memory subsets were isolated by sorting on CD45RO/CCR7/CD25/CD127/CD95/CD27. Findings and limits, study-wide: Sequencing the cDNA could make cells with high TCR expression show up more than they should. Sampled from patients, naive, central memory and Treg TCRB repertoires appeared more similar than those sampled from healthy donors. All four CD4+ subsets of Type 1 diabetes patients contained TCRB CDR3s that were moderately but significantly shorter.

Reverse transcribing all isolated RNA meant expressed TCRB transcripts were sequenced. The data were produced by immunoSEQ multiplex PCR, yet TCRdb's version contains in-frame clones alone and is incomplete. In the table there are 250,000 to 300,000 clones, over 11% of which are singletons. This clone has just a few counts. Its antigen is unknown. The TCR was taken from a man aged 25 to 40 with type 1 diabetes. Sequencing was carried out using naive CD4+ T cells from blood.

CDR3 loop: CASSLRTGANNEQFF. CDR3 DNA sequence: TGTGCCAGCAGCCTACGGACAGGGGCTAACAATGAGCAGTTCTTC. This chain uses TRBV5-4 with TRBJ2-1, with TRBD1 matching over 9 bases. Germline-derived CDR1 and CDR2 are SGHNT and YYREEE (reference sequence). J lost 5 bases, V lost 4 bases, and 7 bases had no gene match. This CDR3 is built from 15 residues.